The 25 T cell receptor beta chains below were found in one sample sequenced in a study of blood T cell repertoires in COVID-19. Here immunoSEQ multiplex PCR was the method, and the copy in TCRdb shows in-frame clones only, minus some. Seen here are about 150,000 clones, about four fifths observed once, and the top ten hold more than 3.5%. Source material: peripheral blood. These receptors were collected from a woman of 80 years or more with acute or convalescent COVID-19.

On this clone itself: A junction end diverges from the germline sequence, so it may reflect a read error. This chain connects TRBV7-7 to TRBJ2-1; 9 nucleotides align to TRBD1. CDR1 is SSHAT, CDR2 FNYEAQ, per germline (reference sequence). The CDR3 spans 15 residues. In DNA, the CDR3 is TGTGCTAGCAGCTCGGCCGGGACAGGGCACAATGAGCAGTTCTTC. It translates to CASSSAGTGHNEQFF.

This chain links TRBV6-6 with TRBJ2-1; 12 bases are a match to TRBD2. Germline CDR1 and CDR2: MNHNY and SVGAGI (reference sequence). J lost 8 bases, V lost 1 base, and 6 bases had no gene match. The CDR3 consists of 16 residues. The CDR3 region is CASSYWLAGGEYEQFF. The DNA of the CDR3 is TGTGCCAGCAGTTACTGGCTAGCGGGAGGGGAATATGAGCAGTTCTTC.

The rearrangement joins TRBV6-5 to TRBJ1-2; D not resolved. The V gene lost 0 bases and the J gene lost 9 bases, with 17 bases spanning the gap. The CDR3 runs 15 residues. From germline, CDR1 is MNHEY and CDR2 SVGAGI. CDR3 coding DNA: TGTGCCAGCAGTTACTCGAATGCGGGGATTGGTAGCTACACCTTC. Translation: CASSYSNAGIGSYTF.

This rearrangement joins TRBV6-5 to TRBJ1-2; TRBD1 matches at 7 bases. V was clipped by 7 bases and J by 2 bases; unmatched bases: 4. In germline, CDR1 is MNHEY, CDR2 SVGAGI. The CDR3 is 13 amino acids. CDR3 DNA: TGTGCCAGCACGGCAGGGGGGAACTATGGCTACACCTTC. Protein sequence: CASTAGGNYGYTF.

The chain links TRBV6-6 to TRBJ2-5; D is undetermined. Germline V lookup: CDR1 MNHNY, CDR2 SVGAGI (reference sequence). Deletions cut 6 bases from V and 5 bases from J, with 10 bases between. CDR3 length: 12 residues. The DNA of the CDR3 is TGTGCCAGCAGGGGTACGAGGGAGACCCAGTACTTC. Protein: CASRGTRETQYF.

This chain connects TRBV10-3 to TRBJ1-5, with TRBD1 matching 8 bases. The CDR3 loop spans 15 amino acids. Germline trimming cut 8 bases from V and 4 bases from J; bases unmatched to any gene: 10. Germline V gene lookup returns CDR1 ENHRY and CDR2 SYGVKD. The CDR3 region is CAISMTGEVNQPQHF. CDR3 sequence (DNA): TGTGCCATCTCGATGACAGGGGAGGTAAATCAGCCCCAGCATTTT.

The chain couples TRBV9 to TRBJ2-4, with D tentatively TRBD2 (5 bases). The CDR3 extends over 13 amino acids. Germline V gene data show CDR1 as SGDLS and CDR2 as YYNGEE. V lost 0 bases and J lost 8, with 9 bases in between. The CDR3, as DNA: TGTGCCAGCAGCGTAGGGCAGGAGGACATTCAGTACTTC. Translation: CASSVGQEDIQYF.

This clone was recorded once. The chain employs TRBV9 and TRBJ2-2; 12 bases fit TRBD2. This CDR3 spans 19 amino acids. Germline CDR1 reads SGDLS; CDR2 reads YYNGEE. After removal of 7 bases from V and 2 bases from J, the junction contained 15 bases not matched to a gene. CDR3 region: CASYHVLTSGSQNTGELFF. DNA for the CDR3: TGTGCCAGCTACCACGTTTTGACTAGCGGGAGCCAAAACACCGGGGAGCTGTTTTTT.

The chain combines TRBV7-6 with TRBJ2-2; no clear D gene. The CDR3 totals 16 residues. Trimming pared 1 base from V and 1 base from J, leaving 10 bases between. Germline V lookup: CDR1 SGHVS, CDR2 FNYEAQ. The DNA of the CDR3 is TGTGCCAGCAGCTTAGGGAGTAGGAGGAACACCGGGGAGCTGTTTTTT. Translating it yields CASSLGSRRNTGELFF.

This rearrangement joins TRBV5-1 to TRBJ2-1; a possible D gene is TRBD2 (6 bases). V lost 2 bases and J 0 bases, leaving 9 bases between the germline ends. CDR1 is SGHRS and CDR2 is YFSETQ in the germline V gene. The CDR3 is made up of 15 amino acids. The CDR3 nucleotides read TGCGCCAGCAGCTTCCTAGCGAACTCCTACAATGAGCAGTTCTTC. Translating gives CASSFLANSYNEQFF.

This clone was counted only a few times. As DNA, the CDR3 is TGTGCCAGCAGCGTAGCGACAGGGAGTCACTATGGCTACACCTTC. Amino acid sequence: CASSVATGSHYGYTF. The rearrangement links TRBV9 to TRBJ1-2, with TRBD1 matching 7 bases. The germline V gene has CDR1 SGDLS and CDR2 YYNGEE. There are 15 residues in the CDR3. The trim removed 0 bases at V and 3 bases at J, leaving 5 bases unmatched.

This clone has only a few counts. The CDR3 sequence: CASSLDGTSYEQYF. The DNA for the CDR3 is TGCGCCAGCAGCTTGGACGGGACTTCCTACGAGCAGTACTTC. The genes are TRBV5-1 and TRBJ2-7, with D perhaps matching TRBD2 (6 bases). Between the trimmed V and J ends, which lost 0 bases and 1 base, there was a span of 8 bases. Germline-derived CDR1 and CDR2 are SGHRS and YFSETQ. This CDR3 comprises 14 residues. The full variable domain, completed using reference TRBV5-1 and TRBJ2-7, is KAGVTQTPRYLIKTRGQQVTLSCSPISGHRSVSWYQQTPGQGLQFLFEYFSETQRNKGNFPGRFSGRQFSNSRSEMNVSTLELGDSALYLCASSLDGTSYEQYFGPGTRLTVT.

V gene TRBV6-2 or TRBV6-3 combines with J gene TRBJ2-5; TRBD2 might be the D (6 bases). Trimming took 0 bases from V and 4 from J, leaving 15 bases between them. CDR3 length: 16 amino acids. Germline CDR1 reads MNHEY; CDR2 reads SVGEGT. The CDR3 DNA sequence: TGTGCCAGCAGTTACTCGCGGGACGCCGTGAGAGAGACCCAGTACTTC. Protein: CASSYSRDAVRETQYF.

This chain uses TRBV19 with TRBJ2-1, with D perhaps TRBD2 (7 bases). Germline-derived CDR1 and CDR2 are LNHDA and SQIVND (reference sequence). CDR3 length equals 16 residues. V lost 5 bases, J lost 4 bases, and 18 bases lay in between. CDR3 coding DNA: TGTGCCAGTAGTTGGGGGGGCGGACAAGAGTACAATGAGCAGTTCTTC. Translated, it gives CASSWGGGQEYNEQFF.

The chain couples TRBV6-2 or TRBV6-3 to TRBJ1-5; TRBD1 is a possible D gene (6 bases). CDR1 and CDR2 from the germline V gene are MNHEY and SVGEGT. This CDR3 has 15 amino acids. The V end was cut by 2 bases, the J end by 5 bases, with 13 bases between. CDR3 region: CASSYEIGGYQPQHF. CDR3 nucleotides: TGTGCCAGCAGTTACGAGATAGGGGGTTATCAGCCCCAGCATTTT.

The chain uses TRBV5-4 and TRBJ2-3; 12 bases fit TRBD2. This CDR3 spans 18 amino acids. V lost 4 bases, J lost 0 bases, and 9 bases stayed unmatched. Germline V gene lookup returns CDR1 SGHNT and CDR2 YYREEE (reference sequence). DNA for the CDR3: TGTGCCAGCAGCGAGAAACTAGCGGGAGGACCTAGCACAGATACGCAGTATTTT. Translated, it gives CASSEKLAGGPSTDTQYF.

In DNA, the CDR3 is TGTGCCAGTAGTAGGACAGGGGGCGCTTCGGGTGAGCAGTTCTTC. It yields the protein CASSRTGGASGEQFF. The chain is built from TRBV19 and TRBJ2-1; TRBD1 agrees at 11 bases. The CDR3 totals 15 residues. Germline V gene sequence: CDR1 LNHDA, CDR2 SQIVND (reference sequence). With V trimmed by 4 bases and J by 9 bases, 8 bases remained unmatched.

V gene TRBV19 combines with J gene TRBJ1-1; D uncertain. Germline V gene sequence: CDR1 LNHDA, CDR2 SQIVND (reference sequence). The CDR3 extends over 12 amino acids. Trimming removed 5 bases at V and 3 bases at J, with 7 bases between. CDR3 residues: CASSVPDTEAFF. CDR3 nucleotide sequence: TGTGCCAGTAGTGTGCCGGACACTGAAGCTTTCTTT.

The chain is built from TRBV18 and TRBJ1-2, with a tentative D call TRBD1 (5 bases). CDR3 length: 14 residues. Germline CDR1 KGHSH, CDR2 LQKENI. Trimming removed 0 bases at V and 10 bases at J, with 15 bases between. The CDR3 loop is CASSPPETGHLYTF. CDR3 in DNA: TGTGCCAGCTCACCACCCGAAACAGGCCATCTCTACACCTTC.

The chain joins TRBV13 to TRBJ1-1; D might be TRBD1 (5 bases). The germline V gene has CDR1 PRHDT and CDR2 FYEKMQ (reference sequence). The V and J ends lost 0 bases and 5 bases respectively, with 10 bases between them. The CDR3 totals 14 residues. The CDR3 is CASSLGVGETEAFF. The CDR3 nucleotides read TGTGCCAGCAGCTTAGGGGTAGGGGAAACTGAAGCTTTCTTT.

This clone was observed a single time. J is TRBJ1-6 and V is TRBV6-5, with TRBD1 matching over 7 bases. V lost 2 bases and J lost 5; bases outside the gene matches: 3. This CDR3 is built from 15 residues. Germline loops: CDR1 MNHEY, CDR2 SVGAGI. The CDR3, as DNA: TGTGCCAGCAGTTACCTACAGGGGAATAATTCACCCCTCCACTTT. Amino acids: CASSYLQGNNSPLHF.

The chain has TRBV25-1 and TRBJ2-7; maybe TRBD1 (5 bases). Trimming removed 7 bases from V and 3 bases from J, with 13 bases in between. Germline V CDR1 and CDR2: MGHDK, SYGVNS. This CDR3 is built from 13 residues. CDR3 region: CASTVGLGYEQYF. The CDR3 coding sequence is TGTGCCAGCACCGTGGGGCTGGGCTACGAGCAGTACTTC.

The chain uses TRBV10-3 and TRBJ1-2, with TRBD1 matching 9 bases. Germline V gene data show CDR1 as ENHRY and CDR2 as SYGVKD. The CDR3 consists of 16 residues. V dropped 3 bases and J dropped 1; count of bases not matched to a gene: 6. CDR3 region: CAISEQGAMGNYGYTF. CDR3 in DNA: TGTGCCATCAGTGAACAGGGGGCGATGGGTAACTATGGCTACACCTTC.

The chain is built from TRBV30 and TRBJ1-5; TRBD1 agrees at 7 bases. Looked up from germline, CDR1 is GTSNPN and CDR2 is SVGIG (reference sequence). After removal of 7 bases from V and 1 base from J, the junction contained 7 bases not matched to a gene. This CDR3 region has 14 residues. CDR3 sequence (DNA): TGTGCCTCGGCGACAGGGTTAAGCAATCAGCCCCAGCATTTT. The encoded protein is CASATGLSNQPQHF.

The rearrangement joins TRBV5-1 to TRBJ1-5, with 9 bases that match TRBD1. The length of the CDR3 is 15 residues. V lost 4 bases to trimming and J lost 4 bases; unmatched junction nucleotides: 6. In germline, CDR1 is SGHRS, CDR2 YFSETQ. The CDR3 loop is CASSIDGTGNQPQHF. Written as DNA, the CDR3 is TGCGCCAGCAGCATAGATGGGACAGGGAATCAGCCCCAGCATTTT.